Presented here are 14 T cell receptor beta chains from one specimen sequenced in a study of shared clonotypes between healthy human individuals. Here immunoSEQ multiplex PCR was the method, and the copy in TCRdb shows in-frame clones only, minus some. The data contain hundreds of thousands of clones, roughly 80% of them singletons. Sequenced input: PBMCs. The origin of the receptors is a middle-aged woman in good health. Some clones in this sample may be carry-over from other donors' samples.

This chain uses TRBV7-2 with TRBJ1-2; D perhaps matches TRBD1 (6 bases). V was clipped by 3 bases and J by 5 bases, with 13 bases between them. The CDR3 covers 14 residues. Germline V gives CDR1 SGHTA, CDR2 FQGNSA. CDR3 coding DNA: TGTGCCAGCAGCTTTGACAGGTCCACATATGGCTACACCTTC. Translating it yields CASSFDRSTYGYTF.

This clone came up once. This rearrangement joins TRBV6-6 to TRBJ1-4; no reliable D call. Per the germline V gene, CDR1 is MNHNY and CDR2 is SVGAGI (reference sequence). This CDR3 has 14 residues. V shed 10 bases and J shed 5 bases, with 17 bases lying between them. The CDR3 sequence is CATQTRTLNEKLFF. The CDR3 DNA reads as TGTGCCACCCAAACCCGGACCCTCAATGAAAAACTGTTTTTT.

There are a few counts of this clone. This chain's CDR3 is CASSVQDSSYEQYF. The DNA for the CDR3 is TGTGCCAGTAGTGTTCAGGATAGCTCCTACGAGCAGTACTTC. The chain links TRBV19 to TRBJ2-7; D unclear. The CDR3 runs to 14 residues. The ends were cut back, 5 bases at V and 0 bases at J, with 11 bases in the middle. The germline V gene has CDR1 LNHDA and CDR2 SQIVND (reference sequence).

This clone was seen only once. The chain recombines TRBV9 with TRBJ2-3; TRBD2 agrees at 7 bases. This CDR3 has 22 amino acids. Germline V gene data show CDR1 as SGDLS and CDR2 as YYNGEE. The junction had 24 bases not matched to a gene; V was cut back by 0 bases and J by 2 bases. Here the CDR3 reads CASSVAGSPGLTLTKLTDTQYF. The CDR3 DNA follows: TGTGCCAGCAGCGTAGCAGGGTCCCCGGGACTAACGCTAACTAAACTCACAGATACGCAGTATTTT.

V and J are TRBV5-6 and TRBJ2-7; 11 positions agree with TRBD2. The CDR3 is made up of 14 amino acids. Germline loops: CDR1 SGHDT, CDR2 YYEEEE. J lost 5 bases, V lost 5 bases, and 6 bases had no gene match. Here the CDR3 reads CASSRLAGGHEQYF. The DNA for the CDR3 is TGTGCCAGCAGTCGCCTAGCGGGAGGCCACGAGCAGTACTTC.

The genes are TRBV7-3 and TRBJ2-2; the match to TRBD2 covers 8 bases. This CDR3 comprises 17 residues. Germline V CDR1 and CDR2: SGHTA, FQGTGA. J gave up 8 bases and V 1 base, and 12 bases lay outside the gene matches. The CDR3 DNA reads TGTGCCAGCAGCTTAAAACGGGAGGGCCTGATACCTGGGGAGCTGTTTTTT. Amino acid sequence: CASSLKREGLIPGELFF.

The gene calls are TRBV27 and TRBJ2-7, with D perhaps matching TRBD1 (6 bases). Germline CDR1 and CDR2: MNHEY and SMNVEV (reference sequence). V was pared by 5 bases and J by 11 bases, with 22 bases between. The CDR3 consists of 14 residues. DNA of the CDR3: TGTGCCAGCAGTCCCGGTTGGGACACGCCTAGAGAGTACTTC. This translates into CASSPGWDTPREYF.

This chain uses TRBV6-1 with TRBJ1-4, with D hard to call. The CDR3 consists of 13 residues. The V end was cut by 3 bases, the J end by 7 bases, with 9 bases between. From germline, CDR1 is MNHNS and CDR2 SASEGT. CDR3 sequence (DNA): TGTGCCAGCAGTGAGGTTAGGTCTGAAAAACTGTTTTTT. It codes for CASSEVRSEKLFF.

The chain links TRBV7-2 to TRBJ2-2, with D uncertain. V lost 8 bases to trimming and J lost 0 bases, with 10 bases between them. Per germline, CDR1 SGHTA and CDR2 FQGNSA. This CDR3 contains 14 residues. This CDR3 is CASRGGSNTGELFF. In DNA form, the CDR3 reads TGTGCCAGCCGAGGCGGTTCGAACACCGGGGAGCTGTTTTTT.

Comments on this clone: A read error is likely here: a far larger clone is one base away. CDR3 sequence: CASSPRLAGPYEQYF. The CDR3 DNA reads as TGTGCCAGCAGCCCCCGACTAGCGGGTCCCTACGAGCAGTACTTC. This chain uses TRBV11-2 with TRBJ2-7, with 10 bases identical to TRBD2. Unmatched junction bases numbered 6, after V lost 5 bases and J lost 2 bases. Looked up from germline, CDR1 is SGHAT and CDR2 is FQNNGV. This CDR3 spans 15 amino acids. The whole variable domain, remainder taken from reference TRBV11-2 and TRBJ2-7, is EAGVAQSPRYKIIEKRQSVAFWCNPISGHATLYWYQQILGQGPKLLIQFQNNGVVDDSQLPKDRFSAERLKGVDSTLKIQPAKLEDSAVYLCASSPRLAGPYEQYFGPGTRLTVT.

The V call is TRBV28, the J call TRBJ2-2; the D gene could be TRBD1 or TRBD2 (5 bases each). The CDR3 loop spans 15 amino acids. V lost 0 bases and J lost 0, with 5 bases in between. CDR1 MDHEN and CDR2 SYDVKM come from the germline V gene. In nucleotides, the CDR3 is TGTGCCAGCAGTTTATGGGGGGCGAACACCGGGGAGCTGTTTTTT. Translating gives CASSLWGANTGELFF.

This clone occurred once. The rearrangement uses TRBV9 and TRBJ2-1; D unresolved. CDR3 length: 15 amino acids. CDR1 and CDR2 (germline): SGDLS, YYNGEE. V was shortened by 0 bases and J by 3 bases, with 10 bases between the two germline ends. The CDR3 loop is CASSVGYVFYNEQFF. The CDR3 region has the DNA TGTGCCAGCAGCGTAGGGTACGTATTCTACAATGAGCAGTTCTTC.

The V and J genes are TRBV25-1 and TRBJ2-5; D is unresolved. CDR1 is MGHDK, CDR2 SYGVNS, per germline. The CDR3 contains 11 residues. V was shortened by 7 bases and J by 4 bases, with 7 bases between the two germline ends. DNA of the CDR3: TGTGCCAGCATTAAGGGAGAGACCCAGTACTTC. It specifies CASIKGETQYF.

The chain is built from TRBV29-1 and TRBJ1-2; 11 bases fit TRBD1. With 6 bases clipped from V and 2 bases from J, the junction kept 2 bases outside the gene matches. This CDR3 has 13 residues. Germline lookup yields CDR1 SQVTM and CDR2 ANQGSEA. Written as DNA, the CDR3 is TGCAGCGTGGGACAGGGGGGGAACTATGGCTACACCTTC. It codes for CSVGQGGNYGYTF.